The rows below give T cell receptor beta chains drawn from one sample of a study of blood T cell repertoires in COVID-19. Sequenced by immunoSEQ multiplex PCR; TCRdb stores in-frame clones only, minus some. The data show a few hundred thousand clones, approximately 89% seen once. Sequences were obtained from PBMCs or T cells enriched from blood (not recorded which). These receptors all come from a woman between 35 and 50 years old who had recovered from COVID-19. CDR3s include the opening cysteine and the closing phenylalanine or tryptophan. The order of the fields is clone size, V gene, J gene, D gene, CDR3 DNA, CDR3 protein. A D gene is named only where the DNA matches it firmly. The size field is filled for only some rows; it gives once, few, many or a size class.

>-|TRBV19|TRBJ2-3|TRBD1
TGTGCCAGTAGTAAGGTTGCCGGGACAGTAAGCACAGATACGCAGTATTTT
CASSKVAGTVSTDTQYF
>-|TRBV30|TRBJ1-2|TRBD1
TGTGCCTGGAGTCTGGGACAGCACTATGGCTACACCTTC
CAWSLGQHYGYTF
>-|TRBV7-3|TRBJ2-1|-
TGTGCCAGCAGCTGGGATGGAGGACGTGAGCAGTTCTTC
CASSWDGGREQFF
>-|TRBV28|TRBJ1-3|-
TGTGCCAGCAGTTTTGGGGGGTTAAGCTCTGGAAACACCATATATTTT
CASSFGGLSSGNTIYF
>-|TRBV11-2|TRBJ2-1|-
TGTGCCAGCAGCTCAACAGGGTACAATGAGCAGTTCTTC
CASSSTGYNEQFF
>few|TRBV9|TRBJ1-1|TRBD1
TGTGCCAGCAGCGCCGGGACAGGCTTGAACACTGAAGCTTTCTTT
CASSAGTGLNTEAFF
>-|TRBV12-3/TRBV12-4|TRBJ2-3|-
TGTGCCAGTCTAGGGGTCACAGATACGCAGTATTTT
CASLGVTDTQYF
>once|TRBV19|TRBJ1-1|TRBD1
TGTGCCAGTAGTATAGATACGACAGGGTATAAAATTAAGACTGAAGCTTTCTTT
CASSIDTTGYKIKTEAFF
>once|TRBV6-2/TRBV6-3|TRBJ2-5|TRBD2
TGTGCCAGCAGGCCTAGCGGGGAGGAGACCCAGTACTTC
CASRPSGEETQYF
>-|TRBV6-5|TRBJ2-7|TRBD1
TGTGCCAGCAGTTACCTAACAGGGGCCTACGAGCAGTACTTC
CASSYLTGAYEQYF
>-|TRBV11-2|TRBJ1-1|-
TGTGCCAGCAGCTTAGAAACAGGAAACACTGAAGCTTTCTTT
CASSLETGNTEAFF
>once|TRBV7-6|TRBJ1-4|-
TGTGCCAGCAGCTTAGGACGTCGGAGGGAAAAACTGTTTTTT
CASSLGRRREKLFF
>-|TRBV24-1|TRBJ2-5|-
TGTGCCACCAGTGATCTGGACACGGCGTCATCGAAGGCCCAGTACTTC
CATSDLDTASSKAQYF
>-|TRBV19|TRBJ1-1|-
TGTGCCAGTAGTATAGCGGGGGAAGTGGGCACTGAAGCTTTCTTT
CASSIAGEVGTEAFF
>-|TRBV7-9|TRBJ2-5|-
TGTGCCAGCAGCTTTGGTGACAGACAAGAGACCCAGTACTTC
CASSFGDRQETQYF
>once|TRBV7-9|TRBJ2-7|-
TGTGCCAGCAGCTTAGAGGGAGCTTACGAGCAGTACTTC
CASSLEGAYEQYF
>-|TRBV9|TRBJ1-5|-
TGTGCCAGCAGCCCTCAGAATGGCAATCAGCCCCAGCATTTT
CASSPQNGNQPQHF
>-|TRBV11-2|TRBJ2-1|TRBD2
TGTGCCAGCGCTCTAGCGGGACTCTTCTCAAGGCCCTACAATGAGCAGTTCTTC
CASALAGLFSRPYNEQFF
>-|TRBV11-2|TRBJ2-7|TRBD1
TGTGCCAGCAGCTCCGACAGGGTCGGAGGAGAGCAGTACTTC
CASSSDRVGGEQYF
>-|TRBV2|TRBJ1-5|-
TGTGCCAGCAGTGAAGGTCGGGGTTATAGCAATCAGCCCCAGCATTTT
CASSEGRGYSNQPQHF
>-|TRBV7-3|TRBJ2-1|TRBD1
TGTGCCAGCAGCCTGGACAGGGGAGCATGGAATGAGCAGTTCTTC
CASSLDRGAWNEQFF
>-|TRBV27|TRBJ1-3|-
TGTGCCAGCAGTCCCTGGGGGGGCAGTGGAAACACCATATATTTT
CASSPWGGSGNTIYF
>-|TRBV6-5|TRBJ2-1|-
TGTGCCAGCAGAGATGGCCCCGGGTACAATGAGCAGTTCTTC
CASRDGPGYNEQFF
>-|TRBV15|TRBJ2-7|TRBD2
TGTGCCACCAGCAGACCCGGGGGGGCCGACGAGCAGTACTTC
CATSRPGGADEQYF